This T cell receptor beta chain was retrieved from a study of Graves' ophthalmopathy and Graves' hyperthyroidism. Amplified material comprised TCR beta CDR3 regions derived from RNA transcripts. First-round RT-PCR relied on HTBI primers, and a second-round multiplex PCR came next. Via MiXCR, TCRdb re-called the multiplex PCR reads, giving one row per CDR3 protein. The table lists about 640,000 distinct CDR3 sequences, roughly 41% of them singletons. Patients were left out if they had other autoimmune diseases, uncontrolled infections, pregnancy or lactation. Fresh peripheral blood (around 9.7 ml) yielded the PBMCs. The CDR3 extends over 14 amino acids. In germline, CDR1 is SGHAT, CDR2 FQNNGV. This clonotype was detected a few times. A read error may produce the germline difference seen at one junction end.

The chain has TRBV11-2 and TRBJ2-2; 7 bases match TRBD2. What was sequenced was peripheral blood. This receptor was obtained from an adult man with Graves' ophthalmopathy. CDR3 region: CASSVLANTGELFF. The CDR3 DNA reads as TGTGCCAGCAGCGTACTAGCGAATACCGGGGAGCTGTTTTTT.